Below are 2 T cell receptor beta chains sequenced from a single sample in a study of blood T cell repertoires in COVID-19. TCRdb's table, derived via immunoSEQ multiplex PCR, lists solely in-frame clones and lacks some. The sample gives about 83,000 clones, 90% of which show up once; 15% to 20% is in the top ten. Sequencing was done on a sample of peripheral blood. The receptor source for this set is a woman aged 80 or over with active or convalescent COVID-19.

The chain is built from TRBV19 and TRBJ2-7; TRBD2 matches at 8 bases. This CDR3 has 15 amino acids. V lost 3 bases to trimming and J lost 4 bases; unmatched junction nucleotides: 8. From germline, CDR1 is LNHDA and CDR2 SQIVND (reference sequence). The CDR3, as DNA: TGTGCCAGTAGTATTGGGAGCGGGGGTACTTACGAGCAGTACTTC. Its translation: CASSIGSGGTYEQYF.

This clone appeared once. The CDR3 loop reads CASSLSGRGGEKLFF. The CDR3 DNA sequence: TGTGCCAGCAGCTTAAGTGGCAGGGGTGGAGAAAAACTGTTTTTT. The chain is built from TRBV11-2 and TRBJ1-4; possible D gene TRBD1, 6 bases. This CDR3 has 15 residues. Trimming left V 2 bases short and J 8 bases short, with 15 bases between. The germline gives CDR1 SGHAT, CDR2 FQNNGV.